What follows are 12 T cell receptor beta chains derived from one specimen sequenced in a study of CD8+ T cells in alopecia areata. Regarding treatment: oral pan-JAK inhibitor, 5-10 mg twice daily. After isolation, RNA underwent reverse transcription to generate cDNA as the sequencing template. Generated by immunoSEQ multiplex PCR, the TCRdb table keeps only in-frame clones and is missing some. This table holds about 190,000 clones, roughly 70% found once. The sample in question was CD4+ T cells sorted from blood, obtained around week 50, from a patient treated with tofacitinib. These receptors all stem from a human donor with alopecia areata.

This chain connects TRBV27 to TRBJ1-1; 10 bases are a match to TRBD1. The CDR3 length is 15 residues. With 7 bases clipped from V and 1 base from J, the junction kept 6 bases outside the gene matches. Germline V gene data show CDR1 as MNHEY and CDR2 as SMNVEV (reference sequence). The CDR3 DNA is TGTGCCAGCAACCTAAGGACAGGGGGGAACACTGAAGCTTTCTTT. It codes for CASNLRTGGNTEAFF.

The rearrangement joins TRBV7-6 to TRBJ1-4, with 10 bases fitting TRBD1. After removal of 5 bases from V and 8 bases from J, the junction contained 5 bases not matched to a gene. The CDR3 is made up of 14 amino acids. Germline V lookup: CDR1 SGHVS, CDR2 FNYEAQ. The CDR3 DNA follows: TGTGCCAGCAGCCCCCAGGGACAGGGGGAAAAACTGTTTTTT. Translating it yields CASSPQGQGEKLFF.

This chain links TRBV5-1 with TRBJ2-5; 7 bases line up with TRBD2. CDR3 size: 13 residues. V trimming: 5 bases; J trimming: 5 bases; junction bases outside the gene matches: 6. Looked up from germline, CDR1 is SGHRS and CDR2 is YFSETQ. The CDR3 reads CASRRTSTETQYF. CDR3 nucleotides: TGCGCCAGCAGGCGGACTAGTACGGAGACCCAGTACTTC.

This chain connects TRBV5-1 to TRBJ2-7, with unresolved D. CDR1 and CDR2 from the germline V gene are SGHRS and YFSETQ. CDR3 size: 12 residues. V shed 4 bases and J shed 5 bases, with 10 bases lying between them. The CDR3 nucleotides are TGCGCCAGCAGCAACGGACCGAACGAGCAGTACTTC. Protein sequence: CASSNGPNEQYF. Full variable domain (rest looked up from reference TRBV5-1 and TRBJ2-7): KAGVTQTPRYLIKTRGQQVTLSCSPISGHRSVSWYQQTPGQGLQFLFEYFSETQRNKGNFPGRFSGRQFSNSRSEMNVSTLELGDSALYLCASSNGPNEQYFGPGTRLTVT.

This clone was seen once. The chain links TRBV4-3 to TRBJ2-6; D is unresolved. The CDR3 is 15 residues long. V was shortened by 0 bases and J by 2 bases, with 5 bases between the two germline ends. CDR1 and CDR2 (germline): LGHNA, YSLEER. CDR3 in amino acids: CASSQEGTGANVLTF. CDR3 bases: TGCGCCAGCAGCCAAGAAGGGACTGGGGCCAACGTCCTGACTTTC.

The chain carries TRBV14 and TRBJ2-5; 10 positions match TRBD1. The CDR3 loop spans 16 amino acids. Trimming took 4 bases from V and 4 from J; bases not matched to a gene: 9. CDR1 is SGHDN and CDR2 is FVKESK in the germline V gene. CDR3 DNA sequence: TGTGCCAGCAGCCCCGGGACAGGGGTTTTCGGAGAGACCCAGTACTTC. It specifies CASSPGTGVFGETQYF.

The genes are TRBV23-1 and TRBJ1-1; the D gene is possibly TRBD1 (6 bases). TRBV23-1 is designated an ORF whose function remains uncertain. The CDR3 contains 15 residues. Trimming shortened V by 2 bases and J by 4 bases, and 14 bases separated the two germline ends. CDR3 nucleotides: TGCGCCAGCAGTCAAGTCAGGGGAAAAGTCACTGAAGCTTTCTTT. It encodes CASSQVRGKVTEAFF.

This clone is a singleton in its sample. The gene calls are TRBV30 and TRBJ1-1, with D uncertain. The CDR3 runs to 13 residues. The V gene lost 0 bases and the J gene lost 4 bases, with 9 bases spanning the gap. The germline V gene encodes CDR1 GTSNPN and CDR2 SVGIG (reference sequence). CDR3: CAWSVLKGTEAFF. The CDR3 nucleotides are TGTGCCTGGAGTGTACTTAAGGGCACTGAAGCTTTCTTT. The whole variable domain, remainder taken from reference TRBV30 and TRBJ1-1, is SQTIHQWPATLVQPVGSPLSLECTVEGTSNPNLYWYRQAAGRGLQLLFYSVGIGQISSEVPQNLSASRPQDRQFILSSKKLLLSDSGFYLCAWSVLKGTEAFFGQGTRLTVV.

The chain combines TRBV7-9 with TRBJ1-6; TRBD1 might be the D (6 bases). The V gene lost 5 bases and the J gene lost 7 bases, with 18 bases spanning the gap. There are 16 residues in the CDR3. The V gene's germline CDR1 is SEHNR and CDR2 FQNEAQ (reference sequence). The CDR3 spells CASSGPTGLRNSPLHF. The CDR3 DNA sequence: TGTGCCAGCAGCGGACCCACAGGGCTGAGGAATTCACCCCTCCACTTT.

The table lists this clone with a count of one. V usage is TRBV30 and J usage is TRBJ2-7; TRBD2 might be the D (6 bases). Germline V CDR1 and CDR2: GTSNPN, SVGIG (reference sequence). The CDR3 is made up of 15 amino acids. V was cut by 1 base and J by 1 base, with 14 bases left in between. CDR3 residues: CAWSGTGVRSYEQYF. Written as DNA, the CDR3 is TGTGCCTGGAGTGGGACGGGGGTAAGGTCCTACGAGCAGTACTTC.

The V and J genes are TRBV18 and TRBJ2-6, with D possibly matching TRBD1 (5 bases). Trimming removed 4 bases at V and 2 bases at J, with 9 bases between. The CDR3 spans 15 residues. Looked up from germline, CDR1 is KGHSH and CDR2 is LQKENI. The CDR3 DNA is TGTGCCAGCTCACACTCGACAGCTGGGGCCAACGTCCTGACTTTC. Translated: CASSHSTAGANVLTF.

This chain links TRBV11-2 with TRBJ2-3, with D uncertain. The V gene's germline CDR1 is SGHAT and CDR2 FQNNGV. This CDR3 region has 11 residues. Trimming removed 2 bases from V and 5 bases from J, with 2 bases in between. The CDR3 region has the DNA TGTGCCAGCAGCTTAAGAGATACGCAGTATTTT. Its protein is CASSLRDTQYF.